The 26 T cell receptor beta chains below all came from one sample that was sequenced in a study of cytomegalovirus exposure and HLA in healthy donors. Primers included in the PCR were 60 Vbeta and 13 Jbeta primers. Repertoires were generated with immunoSEQ multiplex PCR, while TCRdb's copy carries only in-frame clones and drops some. The table lists about 120,000 clones, 79% of them singletons. Sequenced input: PBMCs. These receptors were taken from a young man in good health and CMV-seropositive.

This rearrangement joins TRBV6-6 to TRBJ1-2; D not resolved. V lost 5 bases and J 3 bases, leaving 4 bases between the germline ends. This CDR3 is 11 amino acids long. Per the germline V gene, CDR1 is MNHNY and CDR2 is SVGAGI (reference sequence). The CDR3 DNA reads as TGTGCCAGCAGTCCCGACTATGGCTACACCTTC. It is translated as CASSPDYGYTF.

The chain combines TRBV13 with TRBJ2-3; 9 nucleotides match TRBD1. V lost 5 bases to trimming and J lost 0 bases; unmatched junction nucleotides: 6. Germline values: CDR1 PRHDT, CDR2 FYEKMQ (reference sequence). The CDR3 has 16 amino acids. The CDR3 nucleotides are TGTGCCAGCAGCCCCCGGGACAGGGAAAGCACAGATACGCAGTATTTT. This encodes CASSPRDRESTDTQYF.

This clone was seen a few times. The V gene is TRBV4-2, the J gene TRBJ2-1; 13 bases match TRBD2. Germline CDR1 reads LGHNA; CDR2 reads YNFKEQ. The CDR3 extends over 19 amino acids. V shed 4 bases and J 5 bases; nucleotides not matched to a gene: 14. The chain's CDR3 is CASSRSGTSGTLSNNEQFF. In DNA, the CDR3 is TGTGCCAGCAGCCGATCCGGGACTAGCGGGACCCTTTCTAACAATGAGCAGTTCTTC.

The chain combines TRBV4-3 with TRBJ2-1; TRBD2 aligns across 11 bases. CDR3 length equals 15 residues. V trimming: 4 bases; J trimming: 5 bases; junction bases outside the gene matches: 4. Germline V gene data show CDR1 as LGHNA and CDR2 as YSLEER. The CDR3 here is CASSPRLAGNNEQFF. Here the CDR3 DNA reads TGCGCCAGCAGCCCACGACTAGCGGGGAACAATGAGCAGTTCTTC.

The chain links TRBV19 to TRBJ1-1; 7 bases are a match to TRBD1. Germline-derived CDR1 and CDR2 are LNHDA and SQIVND (reference sequence). With V trimmed by 3 bases and J by 1 base, 5 bases remained unmatched. This CDR3 is 15 amino acids long. The CDR3 region is CASSITGAQNTEAFF. CDR3 nucleotide sequence: TGTGCCAGTAGTATCACAGGGGCCCAGAACACTGAAGCTTTCTTT.

J is TRBJ2-5 and V is TRBV9, with no clear D. With 0 bases removed from V and 5 bases from J, the gap between germline ends came to 8 bases. This CDR3 is built from 13 residues. The V gene's germline CDR1 is SGDLS and CDR2 YYNGEE. In DNA, the CDR3 is TGTGCCAGCAGCGTAGCCACTAAGGAGACCCAGTACTTC. This translates into CASSVATKETQYF.

This clone was counted only a few times. The V and J genes are TRBV6-5 and TRBJ2-3; possible D gene TRBD2, 6 bases. The V end was cut by 2 bases, the J end by 3 bases, with 12 bases between. Germline V gene data show CDR1 as MNHEY and CDR2 as SVGAGI. The CDR3 length is 15 residues. CDR3 DNA: TGTGCCAGCAGTTACGGCAGGGAGGCTACAGATACGCAGTATTTT. Amino acids: CASSYGREATDTQYF.

This sequence joins TRBV19 and TRBJ2-1; perhaps TRBD1 as D (5 bases). With 7 bases removed from V and 6 bases from J, the gap between germline ends came to 25 bases. Germline V gene lookup returns CDR1 LNHDA and CDR2 SQIVND (reference sequence). This CDR3 comprises 17 residues. The chain's CDR3 is CASTSWVGQGYINEQFF. CDR3 coding DNA: TGTGCCAGTACGAGTTGGGTAGGTCAGGGATATATCAATGAGCAGTTCTTC.

The chain couples TRBV7-6 to TRBJ2-3, with TRBD2 as a possible D gene (6 bases). CDR1 is SGHVS and CDR2 is FNYEAQ in the germline V gene. This CDR3 has 13 amino acids. V lost 1 base and J 11 bases, leaving 13 bases between the germline ends. The CDR3 protein is CASSLDPREGQYF. In DNA, the CDR3 is TGTGCCAGCAGCTTAGATCCGCGGGAAGGGCAGTATTTT.

Concerning this clone: Mismatch with germline at one junction end may stem from a read error. This rearrangement joins TRBV7-9 to TRBJ2-7; D uncertain. This CDR3 is built from 11 residues. Germline V gene sequence: CDR1 SEHNR, CDR2 FQNEAQ (reference sequence). CDR3 DNA sequence: TGTTCCAGCAGCTCCTTTGACGAGCAGTACTTC. This codes for CSSSSFDEQYF.

This chain links TRBV27 with TRBJ2-2; D is ambiguous. V lost 8 bases, J lost 6 bases, and 22 bases lay in between. The CDR3 sequence is 16 residues long. The germline gives CDR1 MNHEY, CDR2 SMNVEV (reference sequence). The chain's CDR3 is CASGRDSSFPAGELFF. The CDR3 nucleotides are TGTGCCAGCGGCCGAGACTCTTCCTTTCCGGCCGGGGAGCTGTTTTTT.

The gene calls are TRBV4-3 and TRBJ2-7, with D unresolved. Per the germline V gene, CDR1 is LGHNA and CDR2 is YSLEER. The CDR3 is 16 amino acids. The V end lost 0 bases, the J end lost 4 bases, and 16 bases lay between the germline ends. As DNA, the CDR3 is TGCGCCAGCAGCCAAGAACATCGGGTTAGTAAATACGAGCAGTACTTC. This translates into CASSQEHRVSKYEQYF.

This sequence joins TRBV9 and TRBJ2-3; D is possibly TRBD2 (5 bases). V lost 4 bases, J lost 2 bases, and 11 bases lay in between. Germline assignment: CDR1 SGDLS and CDR2 YYNGEE. The CDR3 length is 14 residues. The CDR3: CASSFRGYTDTQYF. CDR3 in DNA: TGTGCCAGCAGCTTCCGGGGATACACAGATACGCAGTATTTT.

The V and J genes are TRBV16 and TRBJ2-7, with 7 bases identical to TRBD1. V dropped 4 bases and J dropped 0; count of bases not matched to a gene: 3. Germline-derived CDR1 and CDR2 are KGHSY and FQNENV. The CDR3 extends over 14 amino acids. The CDR3 coding sequence is TGTGCCAGCAGCCCTTGGGACAGCTCCTACGAGCAGTACTTC. Its translation is CASSPWDSSYEQYF.

This chain connects TRBV9 to TRBJ2-3, with TRBD1 matching over 7 bases. This CDR3 is 15 amino acids long. Germline lookup yields CDR1 SGDLS and CDR2 YYNGEE. The V and J ends lost 0 bases and 1 base, in that order; junction bases with no gene match: 2. Written as DNA, the CDR3 is TGTGCCAGCAGCGTAGAGGGGGCTCGCACAGATACGCAGTATTTT. This codes for CASSVEGARTDTQYF.

The chain recombines TRBV2 with TRBJ2-4, with 9 nucleotides matching TRBD1. Germline V gene sequence: CDR1 SNHLY, CDR2 FYNNEI. This CDR3 is 19 amino acids long. Trimming removed 4 bases from V and 6 bases from J; junction bases left unmatched: 19. CDR3 nucleotides: TGTGCCAGCAGTGCCGCTGGACAGGGGTACACCTCGGGTGGAAACATTCAGTACTTC. Translated: CASSAAGQGYTSGGNIQYF.

CDR3 nucleotides: TGTGCCAGCAGGGCAACAGGGGTAGGGAACTATGGCTACACCTTC. It encodes CASRATGVGNYGYTF. J is TRBJ1-2 and V is TRBV6-6; 7 bases align to TRBD1. The CDR3 contains 15 residues. V trimming: 6 bases; J trimming: 2 bases; junction bases outside the gene matches: 9. In germline, CDR1 is MNHNY, CDR2 SVGAGI (reference sequence).

The chain combines TRBV4-2 with TRBJ1-6, with TRBD1 matching over 7 bases. V lost 5 bases and J lost 7; bases outside the gene matches: 8. There are 15 residues in the CDR3. The germline V gene has CDR1 LGHNA and CDR2 YNFKEQ. The DNA for the CDR3 is TGTGCCAGCAGCACCTGGACAGGATGGAATTCACCCCTCCACTTT. It encodes CASSTWTGWNSPLHF.

J is TRBJ2-1 and V is TRBV4-2; D may be TRBD1 (6 bases). From germline, CDR1 is LGHNA and CDR2 YNFKEQ. The CDR3 is 15 residues long. Trimming took off 2 bases at V and 9 bases at J, with 17 bases between the two ends. For the CDR3, the DNA is TGTGCCAGCAGCCAACCGCACGCTGGGGGCACTGAGCAGTTCTTC. Its translation: CASSQPHAGGTEQFF.

The chain joins TRBV7-2 to TRBJ1-2, with D unresolved. The CDR3 length is 15 residues. Germline CDR1 SGHTA, CDR2 FQGNSA. V was cut by 2 bases and J by 2 bases, with 12 bases left in between. The CDR3 DNA reads TGTGCCAGCAGCTTATTAAGCCCGCCCAACTATGGCTACACCTTC. Encoded protein: CASSLLSPPNYGYTF.

V and J are TRBV7-9 and TRBJ1-1; 7 nucleotides align to TRBD1. V was clipped by 5 bases and J by 2 bases; unmatched bases: 8. Germline V lookup: CDR1 SEHNR, CDR2 FQNEAQ (reference sequence). The CDR3 consists of 15 residues. The CDR3 DNA sequence: TGTGCCAGCAGCCCACAGGGGCAGGTAAACACTGAAGCTTTCTTT. As protein: CASSPQGQVNTEAFF.

The chain is built from TRBV19 and TRBJ1-5; D not certain. The CDR3 is 14 amino acids. The germline V gene has CDR1 LNHDA and CDR2 SQIVND (reference sequence). Trimming took 5 bases from V and 9 from J, leaving 17 bases between them. The CDR3 is CASSPSEGVRPQHF. The CDR3 nucleotides are TGTGCCAGTAGTCCCTCGGAGGGTGTTCGGCCCCAGCATTTT.

The V call is TRBV5-4, the J call TRBJ1-2, with D maybe TRBD1 (6 bases). The V and J ends lost 1 base and 4 bases respectively, with 14 bases between them. The germline CDR1 and CDR2 sequences are SGHNT and YYREEE (reference sequence). The CDR3 consists of 15 residues. The CDR3 loop is CASSLLTGQPYGYTF. In DNA form, the CDR3 reads TGTGCCAGCAGCTTGTTAACCGGACAGCCCTATGGCTACACCTTC.

The chain links TRBV12-5 to TRBJ2-3; D remains ambiguous. Per germline, CDR1 LGHNT and CDR2 FRNRAP. V lost 2 bases, J lost 1 base, and 4 bases lay in between. The CDR3 loop spans 13 amino acids. CDR3 DNA: TGTGCTAGTGGTTTGCAGGGCACAGATACGCAGTATTTT. As protein: CASGLQGTDTQYF.

This chain links TRBV6-4 with TRBJ2-3; possibly TRBD1 for D (6 bases). Germline loops: CDR1 MRHNA, CDR2 SNTAGT. V lost 5 bases and J 3 bases, leaving 15 bases between the germline ends. The CDR3 runs to 15 residues. The DNA of the CDR3 is TGTGCCAGCAGTCATGGGGGCACGAGAACAGATACGCAGTATTTT. Protein product: CASSHGGTRTDTQYF.

J is TRBJ1-1 and V is TRBV11-3; TRBD1 aligns across 9 bases. The germline gives CDR1 SGHNT, CDR2 YENEEA. After removal of 5 bases from V and 3 bases from J, the junction contained 1 base not matched to a gene. This CDR3 is 13 amino acids long. This chain's CDR3 is CASSGDRDTEAFF. The CDR3 DNA follows: TGTGCCAGCAGCGGGGACAGGGACACTGAAGCTTTCTTT.